Listed below are T cell receptor beta chains from one sample, sequenced in a study of cytomegalovirus exposure and HLA in healthy donors. The table came from immunoSEQ multiplex PCR; TCRdb's copy has only in-frame clones and leaves some out. The sample records 150,000 to 200,000 clones, around three quarters being singletons. Material for sequencing was PBMCs. The receptors derive from a woman aged 40 to 55 in good health and CMV-seronegative. Each CDR3 is given with its conserved first and last residue. The D gene is left open where the match is weak. Some rows have no size entry. The others give once, few or many, or a class for an expanded clone.

D gene: -
V gene: TRBV19
clone size: -
J gene: TRBJ1-2
CDR3 protein: CATSPRGDYGYTF
CDR3 DNA: TGTGCCACCTCTCCAAGGGGCGACTATGGCTACACCTTC

D gene: TRBD1
V gene: TRBV6-1
clone size: -
J gene: TRBJ2-5
CDR3 protein: CASSLQGSGETQYF
CDR3 DNA: TGTGCCAGCAGTCTACAGGGGTCGGGGGAGACCCAGTACTTC

D gene: TRBD2
V gene: TRBV29-1
clone size: -
J gene: TRBJ2-3
CDR3 protein: CSVVTSGTTDTQYF
CDR3 DNA: TGCAGCGTTGTAACTAGCGGAACCACAGATACGCAGTATTTT

D gene: TRBD1
V gene: TRBV7-3
clone size: -
J gene: TRBJ2-3
CDR3 protein: CASSFTGDRTDTQYF
CDR3 DNA: TGTGCCAGCAGCTTTACAGGGGACAGAACAGATACGCAGTATTTT

D gene: -
V gene: TRBV5-6
clone size: -
J gene: TRBJ2-1
CDR3 protein: CASSYGAGSYNEQFF
CDR3 DNA: TGTGCCAGCAGCTATGGAGCCGGCTCCTACAATGAGCAGTTCTTC

D gene: TRBD1
V gene: TRBV29-1
clone size: -
J gene: TRBJ2-1
CDR3 protein: CSVKTDLIQGATYNEQFF
CDR3 DNA: TGCAGCGTTAAAACCGATCTAATCCAGGGGGCTACATACAATGAGCAGTTCTTC

D gene: -
V gene: TRBV9
clone size: -
J gene: TRBJ2-3
CDR3 protein: CASSVRQLADTQYF
CDR3 DNA: TGTGCCAGCAGCGTACGGCAGTTAGCGGATACGCAGTATTTT

D gene: TRBD1
V gene: TRBV30
clone size: once
J gene: TRBJ1-1
CDR3 protein: CAWIGPGTVRSRAFF
CDR3 DNA: TGTGCCTGGATCGGGCCAGGGACAGTTCGATCGAGAGCTTTCTTT

D gene: TRBD2
V gene: TRBV9
clone size: -
J gene: TRBJ2-2
CDR3 protein: CASCKRSGSGCAGELFF
CDR3 DNA: TGTGCCAGCTGTAAACGGAGCGGGAGTGGGTGCGCCGGGGAGCTGTTTTTT

D gene: -
V gene: TRBV7-9
clone size: -
J gene: TRBJ1-2
CDR3 protein: CASSSADKYGYTF
CDR3 DNA: TGTGCCAGCAGTTCCGCCGACAAGTATGGCTACACCTTC

D gene: -
V gene: TRBV28
clone size: -
J gene: TRBJ1-1
CDR3 protein: CASSPTGSLTEAFF
CDR3 DNA: TGTGCCAGCAGTCCTACAGGGTCGCTAACTGAAGCTTTCTTT